The clone carrying this T cell receptor beta chain was picked up a small number of times. Its antigen is undetermined. V lost 6 bases to trimming and J lost 4 bases; unmatched junction nucleotides: 8. The length of the CDR3 is 14 residues. This specimen belongs to a study of post-analysis software for immune sequencing data. About the study: Patients had relapsing-remitting, secondary progressive or progressive-relapsing multiple sclerosis; some lacked subtype.

Sequencing libraries made from TCR beta cDNA carried unique molecular identifiers. Input of roughly 0.9 to 11 million T cells yielded 500,000 to 650,000 cDNA molecules. TCRdb reprocessed the PCR reads via MiXCR and lists one record per CDR3 protein. The table has roughly 700,000 distinct CDR3 sequences, 25% to 30% seen once. Study-level results: Compared against controls, patients with multiple sclerosis displayed significantly lower normalized Chao1 diversity. In patients, a few TRBV segments were more frequent than in controls, with TRBV5-6, TRBV5-1 and TRBV20-1 among them. Samples from a shared batch, those prepared together, strongly co-clustered by F measure.

Sample: blood. The TCR originated in a girl aged 5-17 years with multiple sclerosis. The chain uses TRBV12-3 or TRBV12-4 and TRBJ1-1; 7 bases match TRBD1. CDR3 coding DNA: TGTGCCAGCAGCAGGGGGGAGTGGGGCACTGAAGCTTTCTTT. It codes for CASSRGEWGTEAFF.